These 21 T cell receptor beta chains originate from one sample sequenced in a study of Graves' ophthalmopathy and Graves' hyperthyroidism. Amplification of the TCR beta CDR3 regions used RNA transcripts (as template). A first-round RT-PCR used HTBI primers, followed by a second-round multiplex PCR. TCRdb fed the multiplex PCR reads into MiXCR, producing one record per CDR3 protein. The sample contains 150,000 to 200,000 distinct CDR3 sequences, approximately 40% of which appear only once. Sequenced input: peripheral blood. The receptor source for this set is a man aged 25 to 45 with Graves' ophthalmopathy.

This clonotype was counted many times. J is TRBJ1-5 and V is TRBV12-3 or TRBV12-4, with 7 nucleotides matching TRBD1. CDR3 length: 14 amino acids. The trim removed 5 bases at V and 4 bases at J, leaving 5 bases unmatched. In DNA, the CDR3 is TGTGCCAGCAGTAAACAGGGGAGGAATCAGCCCCAGCATTTT. Translation: CASSKQGRNQPQHF.

This chain links TRBV20-1 with TRBJ2-7, with 11 bases identical to TRBD2. The germline V gene encodes CDR1 DFQATT and CDR2 SNEGSKA (reference sequence). CDR3 length equals 15 residues. Trimming cost V 3 bases and J 1 base; bases outside gene matches: 5. CDR3 protein: CSARSLAGDSYEQYF. CDR3 bases: TGCAGTGCTAGGTCACTAGCGGGAGATTCCTACGAGCAGTACTTC.

CDR3 loop: CASRGPVRNQPQHF. In DNA, the CDR3 is TGTGCCAGCAGAGGCCCGGTCCGCAATCAGCCCCAGCATTTT. The J gene is TRBJ1-5, the V gene TRBV6-2 or TRBV6-3, with D unresolved. The CDR3 length is 14 residues. Germline values: CDR1 MNHEY, CDR2 SVGEGT. V gave up 6 bases and J gave up 2 bases, with 11 bases separating them.

V usage is TRBV20-1 and J usage is TRBJ2-7, with a tentative D call TRBD2 (6 bases). The V and J ends lost 4 bases and 2 bases respectively, with 12 bases between them. This CDR3 spans 13 amino acids. The germline CDR1 and CDR2 sequences are DFQATT and SNEGSKA (reference sequence). CDR3 in DNA: TGCAGTGCTATAGCGGAGTTACCCTACGAGCAGTACTTC. Amino acid sequence: CSAIAELPYEQYF.

The rearrangement joins TRBV11-2 to TRBJ2-7, with 9 bases aligning to TRBD1. CDR1 and CDR2 (germline): SGHAT, FQNNGV. The CDR3 length is 15 residues. With 4 bases clipped from V and 4 bases from J, the junction kept 8 bases outside the gene matches. CDR3 nucleotide sequence: TGTGCCAGCAGCTCACCACAGGGGGCTCGGTACGAGCAGTACTTC. Amino acid sequence: CASSSPQGARYEQYF.

Ten or more counts support this clonotype. The chain combines TRBV5-6 with TRBJ1-2; no clear D gene. Germline CDR1 SGHDT, CDR2 YYEEEE. The CDR3 runs to 14 residues. Trimming left V 5 bases short and J 8 bases short, with 19 bases between. The CDR3 is CASSRRHRFLGYTF. The CDR3 bases are TGTGCCAGCAGTCGACGCCACAGATTCCTCGGCTACACCTTC.

This clonotype was recorded many times. The gene calls are TRBV5-1 and TRBJ2-5; maybe TRBD1 (5 bases). Germline V gene lookup returns CDR1 SGHRS and CDR2 YFSETQ. V lost 2 bases and J 2 bases, leaving 13 bases between the germline ends. This CDR3 has 15 amino acids. The CDR3 DNA reads TGCGCCAGCAGCTTCCAGGGTTCCTTACAAGAGACCCAGTACTTC. Translating it yields CASSFQGSLQETQYF.

This clonotype was seen repeatedly, ten times or more. The CDR3 sequence: CASSYLANTEAFF. The CDR3 DNA reads TGTGCCAGCAGTTACTTAGCGAACACTGAAGCTTTCTTT. This rearrangement joins TRBV6-2 or TRBV6-3 to TRBJ1-1; no clear D gene. With 1 base removed from V and 1 base from J, the gap between germline ends came to 4 bases. CDR1 is MNHEY, CDR2 SVGEGT, per germline. This CDR3 comprises 13 residues.

The genes are TRBV24-1 and TRBJ1-2; D is possibly TRBD1 (6 bases). Germline loops: CDR1 KGHDR, CDR2 SFDVKD. The length of the CDR3 is 14 residues. V was cut by 3 bases and J by 8 bases, with 15 bases left in between. CDR3 coding DNA: TGTGCCACCAGTGATACTAACAGGGTCAGGGGCTACACCTTC. It translates to CATSDTNRVRGYTF.

The chain couples TRBV7-2 to TRBJ2-7, with D possibly matching TRBD2 (7 bases). The CDR3 runs 12 residues. From germline, CDR1 is SGHTA and CDR2 FQGNSA. V gave up 5 bases and J gave up 6 bases, with 11 bases separating them. In DNA, the CDR3 is TGTGCCAGCAGCAGGGGGGGGCCCGAGCAGTACTTC. Protein: CASSRGGPEQYF. Full variable domain (rest looked up from reference TRBV7-2 and TRBJ2-7): GAGVSQSPSNKVTEKGKDVELRCDPISGHTALYWYRQSLGQGLEFLIYFQGNSAPDKSGLPSDRFSAERTGGSVSTLTIQRTQQEDSAVYLCASSRGGPEQYFGPGTRLTVT.

This clonotype was counted ten times or more. This sequence joins TRBV4-3 and TRBJ2-2; 8 nucleotides align to TRBD1. There are 15 residues in the CDR3. Germline V gene data show CDR1 as LGHNA and CDR2 as YSLEER. The V and J ends lost 3 bases and 5 bases, in that order; junction bases with no gene match: 5. CDR3 coding DNA: TGCGCCAGCAGCCAGGTGGACAGGGTAACCGGGGAGCTGTTTTTT. Translation gives CASSQVDRVTGELFF.

This clonotype was found many times. CDR3 loop: CASSAAGGVIQPQHF. The CDR3 nucleotides read TGTGCCAGCAGTGCAGCAGGGGGAGTTATTCAGCCCCAGCATTTT. The J gene is TRBJ1-5, the V gene TRBV2; 7 bases map to TRBD1. Germline CDR1 is SNHLY and CDR2 is FYNNEI. The CDR3 loop spans 15 amino acids. V lost 4 bases to trimming and J lost 6 bases; unmatched junction nucleotides: 9.

The V call is TRBV28, the J call TRBJ1-1; the D is unclear. V gave up 2 bases and J gave up 4 bases, with 11 bases separating them. The CDR3 covers 14 residues. Germline lookup yields CDR1 MDHEN and CDR2 SYDVKM. The CDR3 region is CASSLPHTSTEAFF. CDR3 sequence (DNA): TGTGCCAGCAGTTTACCTCACACCAGCACTGAAGCTTTCTTT.

This clonotype was observed at least ten times. This chain joins TRBV6-1 and TRBJ2-7; no definite D call. CDR1 MNHNS and CDR2 SASEGT come from the germline V gene. V was pared by 6 bases and J by 3 bases, with 21 bases between. The CDR3 spans 16 residues. In DNA, the CDR3 is TGTGCCAGCAGACTCAAAGGTGGGGAATTTATCTACGAGCAGTACTTC. This sequence encodes CASRLKGGEFIYEQYF.

V usage is TRBV28 and J usage is TRBJ2-5; 7 bases line up with TRBD1. Germline loops: CDR1 MDHEN, CDR2 SYDVKM. Trimming cost V 5 bases and J 5 bases; bases outside gene matches: 8. CDR3 length equals 14 residues. CDR3 bases: TGTGCCAGCAGTCCAGACAGGGTTCAGGAGACCCAGTACTTC. Translation: CASSPDRVQETQYF.

V is TRBV12-3 or TRBV12-4 and J is TRBJ1-4; D perhaps matches TRBD1 (6 bases). This CDR3 contains 15 residues. The V gene lost 6 bases and the J gene lost 7 bases, with 18 bases spanning the gap. The CDR3 region is CASSRSGGLAEKLFF. The CDR3 coding sequence is TGTGCCAGCAGCCGATCCGGGGGCCTAGCTGAAAAACTGTTTTTT.

This clonotype rates as medium-sized (0.01 to 0.1%). The chain uses TRBV12-3 or TRBV12-4 and TRBJ1-1; D uncertain. This CDR3 contains 12 residues. The V end lost 6 bases, the J end lost 1 base, and 6 bases lay between the germline ends. The CDR3 protein is CASRLKNTEAFF. The DNA of the CDR3 is TGTGCCAGCAGACTCAAGAACACTGAAGCTTTCTTT.

The chain recombines TRBV30 with TRBJ1-1, with D uncertain. V lost 1 base to trimming and J lost 0 bases, with 12 bases between them. Germline V gene sequence: CDR1 GTSNPN, CDR2 SVGIG (reference sequence). The CDR3 spans 15 residues. CDR3 residues: CAWSGGIAMNTEAFF. CDR3 nucleotides: TGTGCCTGGAGTGGCGGAATCGCAATGAACACTGAAGCTTTCTTT.

The table lists this clonotype with many counts. This rearrangement joins TRBV6-2 or TRBV6-3 to TRBJ1-5, with D uncertain. CDR3 size: 16 residues. CDR1 MNHEY and CDR2 SVGEGT come from the germline V gene. V was shortened by 2 bases and J by 4 bases, with 15 bases between the two germline ends. CDR3 DNA: TGTGCCAGCAGTTACAGGGCTAACCAAGGAAATCAGCCCCAGCATTTT. Protein sequence: CASSYRANQGNQPQHF.

The chain is built from TRBV29-1 and TRBJ1-1, with TRBD1 matching over 9 bases. V shed 5 bases, J shed 1 base, and the junction held 8 bases outside the gene matches. Germline V CDR1 and CDR2: SQVTM, ANQGSEA. This CDR3 is built from 15 residues. The CDR3 spells CSVSRGGQGNTEAFF. CDR3 bases: TGCAGCGTTTCCAGGGGGGGACAGGGGAACACTGAAGCTTTCTTT.

The chain couples TRBV12-3 or TRBV12-4 to TRBJ2-5, with D possibly being TRBD1 (6 bases). CDR3 length equals 13 residues. V shed 6 bases and J shed 5 bases, with 13 bases lying between them. CDR3 coding DNA: TGTGCCAGCAGCTCCACAGGGTGGGAGACCCAGTACTTC. It translates to CASSSTGWETQYF.